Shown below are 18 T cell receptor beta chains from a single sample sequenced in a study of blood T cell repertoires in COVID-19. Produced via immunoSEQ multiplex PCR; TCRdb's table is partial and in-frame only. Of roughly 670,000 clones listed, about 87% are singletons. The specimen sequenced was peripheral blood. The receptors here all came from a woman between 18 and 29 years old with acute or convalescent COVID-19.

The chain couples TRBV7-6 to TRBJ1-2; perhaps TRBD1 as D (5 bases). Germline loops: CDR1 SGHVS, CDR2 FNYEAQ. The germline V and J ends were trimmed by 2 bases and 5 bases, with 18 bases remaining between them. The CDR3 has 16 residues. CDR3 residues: CASSLSRGRGLYGYTF. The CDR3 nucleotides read TGTGCCAGCAGCTTATCGAGGGGACGCGGACTATATGGCTACACCTTC.

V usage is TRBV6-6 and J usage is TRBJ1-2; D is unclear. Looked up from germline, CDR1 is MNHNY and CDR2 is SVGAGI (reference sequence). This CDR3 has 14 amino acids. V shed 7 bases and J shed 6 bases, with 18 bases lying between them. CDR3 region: CASTPWSEGDGYTF. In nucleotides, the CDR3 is TGTGCCAGCACCCCCTGGTCGGAGGGTGATGGCTACACCTTC.

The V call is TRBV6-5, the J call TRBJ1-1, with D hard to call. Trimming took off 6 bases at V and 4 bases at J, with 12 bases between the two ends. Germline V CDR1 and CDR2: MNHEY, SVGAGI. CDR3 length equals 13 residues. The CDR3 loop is CASSHIPGTEAFF. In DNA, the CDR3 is TGTGCCAGCAGCCACATCCCGGGCACTGAAGCTTTCTTT.

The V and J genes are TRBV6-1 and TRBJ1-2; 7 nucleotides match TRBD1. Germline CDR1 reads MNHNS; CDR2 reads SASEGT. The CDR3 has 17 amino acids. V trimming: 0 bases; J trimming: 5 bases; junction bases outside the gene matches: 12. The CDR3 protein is CASSEADILGQEYGYTF. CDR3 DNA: TGTGCCAGCAGTGAAGCAGACATTCTAGGACAGGAGTATGGCTACACCTTC.

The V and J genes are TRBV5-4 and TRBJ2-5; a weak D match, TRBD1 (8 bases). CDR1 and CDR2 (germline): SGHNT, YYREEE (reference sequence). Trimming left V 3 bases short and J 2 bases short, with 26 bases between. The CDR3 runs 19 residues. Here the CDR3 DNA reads TGTGCCAGCAGCTCCGGGGGGACAGGAGCCCAGTGGCAACAAGAGACCCAGTACTTC. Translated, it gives CASSSGGTGAQWQQETQYF.

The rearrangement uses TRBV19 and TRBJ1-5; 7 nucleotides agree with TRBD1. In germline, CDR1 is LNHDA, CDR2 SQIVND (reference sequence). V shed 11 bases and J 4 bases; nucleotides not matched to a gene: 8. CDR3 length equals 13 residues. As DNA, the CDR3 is TGTGCCTGTGGGGGACAGCTAAATCAGCCCCAGCATTTT. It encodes CACGGQLNQPQHF.

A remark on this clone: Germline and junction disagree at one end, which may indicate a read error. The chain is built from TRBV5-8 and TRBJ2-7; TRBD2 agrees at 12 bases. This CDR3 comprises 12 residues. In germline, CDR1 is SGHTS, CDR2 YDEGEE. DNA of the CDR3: TGTGCCAGCAGCTTCCCGACTAGCGGGGGTCTATTC. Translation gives CASSFPTSGGLF.

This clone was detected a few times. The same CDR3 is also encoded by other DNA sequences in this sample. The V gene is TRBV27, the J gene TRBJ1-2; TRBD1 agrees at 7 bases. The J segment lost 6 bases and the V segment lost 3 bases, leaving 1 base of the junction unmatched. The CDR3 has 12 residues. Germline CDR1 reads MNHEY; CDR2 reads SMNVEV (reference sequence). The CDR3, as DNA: TGTGCCAGCAGTTTGACAGGGAATGGCTACACCTTC. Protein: CASSLTGNGYTF.

CDR3 bases: TGTGCCAGCAGCAACGGACTAGCGGGTTCCTACAATGAGCAGTTCTTC. Amino acid sequence: CASSNGLAGSYNEQFF. The chain couples TRBV5-8 to TRBJ2-1; TRBD2 agrees at 11 bases. Germline V gives CDR1 SGHTS, CDR2 YDEGEE. CDR3 length equals 16 residues. V lost 4 bases and J lost 1; bases outside the gene matches: 4.

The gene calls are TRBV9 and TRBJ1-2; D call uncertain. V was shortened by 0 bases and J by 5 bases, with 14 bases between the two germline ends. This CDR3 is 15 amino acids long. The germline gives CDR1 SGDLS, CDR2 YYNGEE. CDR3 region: CASSVVGAGGYGYTF. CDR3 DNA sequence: TGTGCCAGCAGCGTAGTTGGAGCGGGCGGGTATGGCTACACCTTC.

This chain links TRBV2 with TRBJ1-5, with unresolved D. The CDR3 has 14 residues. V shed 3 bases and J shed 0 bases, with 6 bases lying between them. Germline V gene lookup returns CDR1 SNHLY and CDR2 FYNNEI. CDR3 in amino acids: CASSESFSNQPQHF. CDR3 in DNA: TGTGCCAGCAGTGAGTCATTTAGCAATCAGCCCCAGCATTTT.

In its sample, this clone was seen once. The CDR3 DNA reads TGTGCCTGGAGGGGACTAGCGGGACCGGGGGGCTACGAGCAGTACTTC. Encoded protein: CAWRGLAGPGGYEQYF. J is TRBJ2-7 and V is TRBV30; the match to TRBD2 covers 13 bases. Germline CDR1 reads GTSNPN; CDR2 reads SVGIG (reference sequence). The junction had 8 bases not matched to a gene; V was cut back by 3 bases and J by 3 bases. This CDR3 contains 16 residues.

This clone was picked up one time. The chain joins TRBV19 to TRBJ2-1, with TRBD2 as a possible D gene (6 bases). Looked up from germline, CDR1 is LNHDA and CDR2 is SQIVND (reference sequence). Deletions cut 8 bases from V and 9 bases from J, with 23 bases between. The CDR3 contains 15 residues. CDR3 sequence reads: CASSTPGRRAGEQFF. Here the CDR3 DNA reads TGTGCCAGTTCTACCCCCGGACGGAGGGCGGGTGAGCAGTTCTTC.

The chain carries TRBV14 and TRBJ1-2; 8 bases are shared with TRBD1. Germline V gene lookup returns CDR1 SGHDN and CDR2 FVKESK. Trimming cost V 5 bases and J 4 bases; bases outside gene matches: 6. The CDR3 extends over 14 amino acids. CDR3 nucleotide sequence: TGTGCCAGCAGCTCAGGGGGCGCAGGCTATGGCTACACCTTC. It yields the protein CASSSGGAGYGYTF.

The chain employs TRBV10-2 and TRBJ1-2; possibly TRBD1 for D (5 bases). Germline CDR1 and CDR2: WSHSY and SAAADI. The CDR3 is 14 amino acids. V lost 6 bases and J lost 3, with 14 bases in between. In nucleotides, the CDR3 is TGCGCCAGCAGCCCCGGGACTTCCGACTATGGCTACACCTTC. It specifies CASSPGTSDYGYTF.

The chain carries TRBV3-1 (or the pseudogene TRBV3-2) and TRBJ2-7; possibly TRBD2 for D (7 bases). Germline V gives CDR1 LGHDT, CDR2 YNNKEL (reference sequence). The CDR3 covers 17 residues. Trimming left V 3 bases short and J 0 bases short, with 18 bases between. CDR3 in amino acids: CASSQERAGARSYEQYF. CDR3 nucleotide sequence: TGTGCCAGCAGCCAGGAGCGGGCGGGGGCTCGCTCCTACGAGCAGTACTTC.

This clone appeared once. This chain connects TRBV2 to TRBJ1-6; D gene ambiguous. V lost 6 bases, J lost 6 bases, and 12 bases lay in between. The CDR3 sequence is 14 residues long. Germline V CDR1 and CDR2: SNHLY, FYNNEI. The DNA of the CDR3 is TGTGCCAGCAGGATGACTGTGCCTAATTCACCCCTCCACTTT. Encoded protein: CASRMTVPNSPLHF.

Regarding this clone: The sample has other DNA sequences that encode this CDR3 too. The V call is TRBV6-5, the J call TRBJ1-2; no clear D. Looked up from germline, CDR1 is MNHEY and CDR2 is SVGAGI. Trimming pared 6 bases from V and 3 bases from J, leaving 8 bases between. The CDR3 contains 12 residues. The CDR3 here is CASRRGDYGYTF. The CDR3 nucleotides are TGTGCCAGCAGGCGGGGAGACTATGGCTACACCTTC.